These 17 T cell receptor beta chains share one sample of origin, sequenced in a study of shared clonotypes between healthy human individuals. Generated by immunoSEQ multiplex PCR, the TCRdb table keeps only in-frame clones and is missing some. The profile shows approximately 1,000,000 clones, 70% to 80% of them singletons. The sequenced material came from memory CD4+ T cells from PBMCs. Indicated subset: CD45RA-negative fraction. These receptor sequences come from a man between 18 and 29 years old in good health. Some clones in this sample may be carry-over from other donors' samples.

V gene TRBV5-1 combines with J gene TRBJ2-5; TRBD2 aligns across 7 bases. Germline trimming cut 2 bases from V and 5 bases from J; bases unmatched to any gene: 3. Germline V gene sequence: CDR1 SGHRS, CDR2 YFSETQ. The CDR3 is 13 residues long. Here the CDR3 reads CASSFQGGETQYF. The CDR3 DNA is TGCGCCAGCAGCTTCCAGGGAGGGGAGACCCAGTACTTC.

The rearrangement joins TRBV19 to TRBJ2-7; D remains ambiguous. Germline V gene sequence: CDR1 LNHDA, CDR2 SQIVND (reference sequence). V was cut by 3 bases and J by 6 bases, with 9 bases left in between. This CDR3 contains 12 residues. The CDR3, as DNA: TGTGCCAGTAGTATCCTGTGGGGCGAGCAGTACTTC. This gives the protein CASSILWGEQYF. The entire variable domain, with the rest obtained from reference TRBV19 and TRBJ2-7, is as follows: DGGITQSPKYLFRKEGQNVTLSCEQNLNHDAMYWYRQDPGQGLRLIYYSQIVNDFQKGDIAEGYSVSREKKESFPLTVTSAQKNPTAFYLCASSILWGEQYFGPGTRLTVT.

The rearrangement links TRBV2 to TRBJ2-7, with unresolved D. With 7 bases removed from V and 9 bases from J, the gap between germline ends came to 22 bases. The germline V gene encodes CDR1 SNHLY and CDR2 FYNNEI. This CDR3 has 14 amino acids. The CDR3 DNA is TGTGCCAGCAAGCTCTCTGGTTCTCTTACGGGGCAGTACTTC. This sequence encodes CASKLSGSLTGQYF.

This clone was detected a few times. This sequence joins TRBV6-5 and TRBJ1-5; 8 nucleotides align to TRBD1. Germline values: CDR1 MNHEY, CDR2 SVGAGI. The CDR3 extends over 15 amino acids. V trimming: 4 bases; J trimming: 4 bases; junction bases outside the gene matches: 6. In DNA, the CDR3 is TGTGCCAGCAGTTTGGAACAGGGGGATAATCAGCCCCAGCATTTT. Its translation: CASSLEQGDNQPQHF.

The chain uses TRBV28 and TRBJ2-7; TRBD2 matches 8 bases. Per the germline V gene, CDR1 is MDHEN and CDR2 is SYDVKM. CDR3 size: 14 residues. V was pared by 7 bases and J by 0 bases, with 5 bases of the junction left unmatched. The CDR3 region has the DNA TGTGCCAGCACCCCGGGAGGGTCCTCCTACGAGCAGTACTTC. This codes for CASTPGGSSYEQYF.

Notes on this clone: The same CDR3 is also encoded by other DNA sequences in this sample. This chain joins TRBV5-4 and TRBJ2-7, with TRBD2 identical over 16 bases. V was pared by 3 bases and J by 1 base, with 1 base of the junction left unmatched. CDR1 is SGHNT and CDR2 is YYREEE in the germline V gene (reference sequence). This CDR3 has 16 residues. CDR3 DNA: TGTGCCAGCAGCTCGGGACTAGCGGGAGGGTCCTACGAGCAGTACTTC. Its protein is CASSSGLAGGSYEQYF.

The chain joins TRBV7-3 to TRBJ1-1; D is perhaps TRBD1 (5 bases). Germline-derived CDR1 and CDR2 are SGHTA and FQGTGA. The CDR3 covers 13 residues. The V gene lost 5 bases and the J gene lost 2 bases, with 9 bases spanning the gap. The CDR3 reads CASSVDSNTEAFF. The CDR3 DNA reads as TGTGCCAGCAGCGTAGACAGTAACACTGAAGCTTTCTTT.

The chain recombines TRBV7-9 with TRBJ2-5; 8 bases align to TRBD2. This CDR3 has 16 residues. Losses at the gene ends were 5 bases for V and 0 bases for J; bases not matched to a gene: 8. Per germline, CDR1 SEHNR and CDR2 FQNEAQ (reference sequence). The CDR3 bases are TGTGCCAGCAGCCCAGGGATAGCGGGAAACCAAGAGACCCAGTACTTC. Its translation is CASSPGIAGNQETQYF. Full variable domain (outside the CDR3, taken from reference TRBV7-9 and TRBJ2-5): DTGVSQNPRHKITKRGQNVTFRCDPISEHNRLYWYRQTLGQGPEFLTYFQNEAQLEKSRLLSDRFSAERPKGSFSTLEIQRTEQGDSAMYLCASSPGIAGNQETQYFGPGTRLLVL.

This clone has only one observation. The V and J genes are TRBV5-4 and TRBJ2-1; 8 nucleotides match TRBD2. The V and J ends lost 1 base and 6 bases, in that order; junction bases with no gene match: 6. The CDR3 is made up of 15 amino acids. The germline CDR1 and CDR2 sequences are SGHNT and YYREEE (reference sequence). The CDR3 DNA reads TGTGCCAGCAGCTTGTTTCTAGCGGGCACCAATGAGCAGTTCTTC. Residues: CASSLFLAGTNEQFF.

CDR3 region: CASTLPGIAYEQYF. The CDR3 DNA is TGTGCCAGCACCCTCCCGGGGATAGCCTACGAGCAGTACTTC. This chain uses TRBV5-8 with TRBJ2-7; possible D gene TRBD2, 5 bases. Looked up from germline, CDR1 is SGHTS and CDR2 is YDEGEE. The germline V and J ends were trimmed by 6 bases and 2 bases, with 15 bases remaining between them. This CDR3 has 14 residues.

This chain connects TRBV7-2 to TRBJ1-2; D gene unclear. Per the germline V gene, CDR1 is SGHTA and CDR2 is FQGNSA. This CDR3 region has 13 residues. Between the trimmed V and J ends, which lost 5 bases and 5 bases, there was a span of 12 bases. The CDR3 protein is CASSPTSLYGYTF. CDR3 in DNA: TGTGCCAGCAGCCCTACTTCCCTTTATGGCTACACCTTC.

V and J are TRBV29-1 and TRBJ2-7; D remains ambiguous. V lost 6 bases and J lost 7, with 10 bases in between. CDR1 is SQVTM, CDR2 ANQGSEA, per germline. This CDR3 is built from 10 residues. DNA of the CDR3: TGCAGCGTCCGGACGGAAGAGCAGTACTTC. Translating gives CSVRTEEQYF.

The rearrangement links TRBV28 to TRBJ2-2, with D tentatively TRBD1 (5 bases). Germline CDR1 MDHEN, CDR2 SYDVKM. V lost 6 bases to trimming and J lost 1 base, with 12 bases between them. The length of the CDR3 is 15 residues. Written as DNA, the CDR3 is TGTGCCAGCAGCGAACAGGTTCTGAACACCGGGGAGCTGTTTTTT. It specifies CASSEQVLNTGELFF.

The CDR3 nucleotides are TGCGCCAGCAGCTTGATGGGGGCAGAGGAAAAACTGTTTTTT. Encoded protein: CASSLMGAEEKLFF. This chain uses TRBV5-1 with TRBJ1-4, with D possibly TRBD1 on 6 matching bases. V gave up 1 base and J gave up 8 bases, with 12 bases separating them. Germline V lookup: CDR1 SGHRS, CDR2 YFSETQ. The CDR3 runs 14 residues.

The genes are TRBV19 and TRBJ1-2; 8 positions agree with TRBD1. This CDR3 has 13 residues. Germline CDR1 and CDR2: LNHDA and SQIVND (reference sequence). V was clipped by 2 bases and J by 8 bases; unmatched bases: 4. CDR3 amino acids: CASSIQGARGYTF. CDR3 in DNA: TGTGCCAGTAGTATACAGGGGGCAAGAGGCTACACCTTC.

J is TRBJ1-5 and V is TRBV28; unclear D gene. Trimming stripped 4 bases from V and 3 bases from J, with 7 bases between. CDR1 and CDR2 (germline): MDHEN, SYDVKM. CDR3 size: 13 residues. CDR3 sequence (DNA): TGTGCCAGCAGTTCCCTCCCCAATCAGCCCCAGCATTTT. This codes for CASSSLPNQPQHF.

This clone was counted at least ten times. The rearrangement uses TRBV30 and TRBJ2-7; 10 bases are a match to TRBD2. V shed 1 base, J shed 6 bases, and the junction held 3 bases outside the gene matches. The CDR3 sequence is 13 residues long. Germline lookup yields CDR1 GTSNPN and CDR2 SVGIG (reference sequence). CDR3 DNA sequence: TGTGCCTGGAGTGCGGGGACTAGCGTCGAGCAGTACTTC. Protein: CAWSAGTSVEQYF.